One and the same sample provided the 30 T cell receptor beta chains below, sequenced in a study of blood T cell repertoires in COVID-19. Measured with immunoSEQ multiplex PCR; TCRdb has only the in-frame clones, and not every one. This sample carries roughly 150,000 clones, more than 80% of them seen once, and the ten largest clones take 13%. The sample consisted of peripheral blood. The receptors derive from a man younger than 30 with COVID-19, enrolled during active disease.

V usage is TRBV6-2 or TRBV6-3 and J usage is TRBJ2-7, with TRBD2 identical over 16 bases. The V and J ends lost 4 bases and 2 bases, in that order; junction bases with no gene match: 2. In germline, CDR1 is MNHEY, CDR2 SVGEGT. The CDR3 totals 16 residues. CDR3 nucleotides: TGTGCCAGCAGTTTGGGACTAGCGGGAGGGCCCTACGAGCAGTACTTC. It specifies CASSLGLAGGPYEQYF.

J is TRBJ2-2 and V is TRBV19; D is uncertain. The CDR3 covers 13 residues. The ends were cut back, 7 bases at V and 4 bases at J, with 10 bases in the middle. In germline, CDR1 is LNHDA, CDR2 SQIVND (reference sequence). CDR3 in amino acids: CASTSSVTGELFF. DNA for the CDR3: TGTGCCAGTACCTCGTCTGTCACCGGGGAGCTGTTTTTT.

The chain recombines TRBV10-3 with TRBJ2-2, with 8 bases matching TRBD2. The CDR3 is 16 amino acids. CDR1 is ENHRY, CDR2 SYGVKD, per germline. Germline trimming cut 6 bases from V and 3 bases from J; bases unmatched to any gene: 9. The CDR3 loop reads CAIRTGAGGYTGELFF. CDR3 in DNA: TGTGCCATCAGAACGGGGGCGGGAGGATACACCGGGGAGCTGTTTTTT.

The J gene is TRBJ2-7, the V gene TRBV7-8; TRBD2 is a possible D gene (5 bases). Germline CDR1 and CDR2: SGHVS and FQNEAQ. CDR3 length equals 16 residues. V was trimmed by 2 bases and J by 0 bases, leaving 14 bases between them. The CDR3 DNA reads as TGTGCCAGCAGCTTATCGCGAGGGCTGAGCTCCTACGAGCAGTACTTC. This translates into CASSLSRGLSSYEQYF.

The V call is TRBV5-1, the J call TRBJ2-3, with D maybe TRBD2 (6 bases). The ends were cut back, 0 bases at V and 2 bases at J, with 13 bases in the middle. This CDR3 contains 16 residues. Germline V gene sequence: CDR1 SGHRS, CDR2 YFSETQ. In nucleotides, the CDR3 is TGCGCCAGCAGCTTGGGGGGTCTAGCGTACACAGATACGCAGTATTTT. The encoded protein is CASSLGGLAYTDTQYF.

The gene calls are TRBV28 and TRBJ2-5, with 15 positions matching TRBD2. Trimming took 3 bases from V and 9 from J; bases not matched to a gene: 11. Germline loops: CDR1 MDHEN, CDR2 SYDVKM. The CDR3 spans 17 residues. CDR3 sequence: CASSLPSGLAGGPPQYF. The CDR3 nucleotides read TGTGCCAGCAGTTTGCCGTCCGGACTAGCGGGAGGGCCACCCCAGTACTTC.

The J gene is TRBJ2-5, the V gene TRBV29-1, with 9 nucleotides matching TRBD2. The junction had 5 bases not matched to a gene; V was cut back by 4 bases and J by 5 bases. The CDR3 covers 13 residues. Germline values: CDR1 SQVTM, CDR2 ANQGSEA. CDR3 protein: CSVVTSGFETQYF. Here the CDR3 DNA reads TGCAGCGTTGTGACTAGCGGTTTCGAGACCCAGTACTTC.

The chain employs TRBV6-5 and TRBJ2-2; D perhaps matches TRBD2 (6 bases). The CDR3 has 15 amino acids. V lost 7 bases, J lost 1 base, and 13 bases lay in between. The germline CDR1 and CDR2 sequences are MNHEY and SVGAGI. The CDR3 nucleotides read TGTGCCAGCATGCGGACTACCCTGAACACCGGGGAGCTGTTTTTT. It encodes CASMRTTLNTGELFF.

This chain connects TRBV4-3 to TRBJ2-3, with D hard to call. The V and J ends lost 1 base and 6 bases respectively, with 14 bases between them. Germline lookup yields CDR1 LGHNA and CDR2 YSLEER. This CDR3 is built from 15 residues. In DNA form, the CDR3 reads TGCGCCAGCAGCCAAGGCAATGGCGAGGCGGATACGCAGTATTTT. This codes for CASSQGNGEADTQYF.

J is TRBJ2-1 and V is TRBV3-1 (or the pseudogene TRBV3-2); the match to TRBD2 covers 11 bases. With 6 bases clipped from V and 4 bases from J, the junction kept 5 bases outside the gene matches. Germline loops: CDR1 LGHDT, CDR2 YNNKEL (reference sequence). The CDR3 length is 15 residues. CDR3 amino acids: CASRETSGSYNEQFF. The CDR3, as DNA: TGTGCCAGCAGGGAAACTAGCGGGAGTTACAATGAGCAGTTCTTC.

The chain recombines TRBV3-1 (or the pseudogene TRBV3-2) with TRBJ2-3; 9 nucleotides align to TRBD1. Losses at the gene ends were 1 base for V and 7 bases for J; bases not matched to a gene: 9. Germline CDR1 is LGHDT and CDR2 is YNNKEL (reference sequence). This CDR3 is 16 amino acids long. The CDR3 here is CASSQAGGQGTYTQYF. CDR3 in DNA: TGTGCCAGCAGCCAAGCTGGGGGACAGGGTACTTATACGCAGTATTTT.

The chain couples TRBV9 to TRBJ1-2, with D maybe TRBD1 (6 bases). With 0 bases removed from V and 8 bases from J, the gap between germline ends came to 8 bases. This CDR3 region has 12 residues. Germline CDR1 reads SGDLS; CDR2 reads YYNGEE. The CDR3, as DNA: TGTGCCAGCAGCGTAGATGGACAGGGCTACACCTTC. This translates into CASSVDGQGYTF.

The chain joins TRBV6-2 or TRBV6-3 to TRBJ1-2, with a possible D match to TRBD1 (6 bases). The germline gives CDR1 MNHEY, CDR2 SVGEGT. Trimming removed 6 bases at V and 4 bases at J, with 15 bases between. CDR3 length: 14 residues. CDR3: CASSSLRDTYGYTF. CDR3 in DNA: TGTGCCAGCAGCTCCCTCCGGGACACCTATGGCTACACCTTC.

The chain carries TRBV7-9 and TRBJ2-2; 8 bases are shared with TRBD2. CDR3 size: 14 residues. The junction had 5 bases not matched to a gene; V was cut back by 5 bases and J by 6 bases. Germline-derived CDR1 and CDR2 are SEHNR and FQNEAQ (reference sequence). This CDR3 is CASSPGGGPGELFF. In DNA, the CDR3 is TGTGCCAGCAGCCCCGGGGGGGGCCCCGGGGAGCTGTTTTTT.

V gene TRBV28 combines with J gene TRBJ2-7; TRBD2 agrees at 9 bases. Per germline, CDR1 MDHEN and CDR2 SYDVKM. CDR3 length: 18 residues. The V gene end was trimmed by 1 base and the J gene end by 2 bases; junction bases not matched to a gene: 12. Here the CDR3 reads CASSLFSGRRMTPYEQYF. Written as DNA, the CDR3 is TGTGCCAGCAGTTTATTTAGCGGGAGAAGAATGACACCCTACGAGCAGTACTTC. Complete variable domain (other parts from reference TRBV28 and TRBJ2-7): DVKVTQSSRYLVKRTGEKVFLECVQDMDHENMFWYRQDPGLGLRLIYFSYDVKMKEKGDIPEGYSVSREKKERFSLILESASTNQTSMYLCASSLFSGRRMTPYEQYFGPGTRLTVT.

J is TRBJ2-7 and V is TRBV27; TRBD2 agrees at 8 bases. V lost 4 bases to trimming and J lost 2 bases; unmatched junction nucleotides: 10. Germline CDR1 is MNHEY and CDR2 is SMNVEV (reference sequence). This CDR3 comprises 16 residues. CDR3: CASSSSPSGPTYEQYF. In DNA, the CDR3 is TGTGCCAGCAGTTCCTCGCCTAGCGGGCCTACCTACGAGCAGTACTTC.

The chain links TRBV5-1 to TRBJ2-7; D is unclear. V lost 2 bases, J lost 7 bases, and 4 bases lay in between. CDR3 size: 10 residues. In germline, CDR1 is SGHRS, CDR2 YFSETQ. The CDR3, as DNA: TGCGCCAGCAGCTTTAGAGAGCAGTACTTC. This translates into CASSFREQYF.

The rearrangement links TRBV2 to TRBJ2-1; 8 positions match TRBD2. CDR3 length: 15 residues. The V gene end was trimmed by 1 base and the J gene end by 6 bases; junction bases not matched to a gene: 5. Germline loops: CDR1 SNHLY, CDR2 FYNNEI. The CDR3 DNA sequence: TGTGCCAGCAGTGAAGAACGCGGGAGGACCAATGAGCAGTTCTTC. As protein: CASSEERGRTNEQFF.

This chain uses TRBV25-1 with TRBJ1-1, with 8 positions matching TRBD1. CDR3 length: 15 amino acids. The germline V gene encodes CDR1 MGHDK and CDR2 SYGVNS. V lost 1 base to trimming and J lost 0 bases; unmatched junction nucleotides: 1. This CDR3 is CASSEWTGLNTEAFF. The CDR3 nucleotides are TGTGCCAGCAGTGAATGGACAGGGCTGAACACTGAAGCTTTCTTT.

V gene TRBV7-2 combines with J gene TRBJ1-5; D possibly corresponds to TRBD1 (5 bases). Germline CDR1 SGHTA, CDR2 FQGNSA. Trimming pared 7 bases from V and 2 bases from J, leaving 12 bases between. The CDR3 has 14 residues. The CDR3 is CASTLGVGNQPQHF. The CDR3 coding sequence is TGTGCCAGCACCCTAGGGGTAGGCAATCAGCCCCAGCATTTT.

This chain uses TRBV9 with TRBJ2-1, with unresolved D. Trimming pared 0 bases from V and 0 bases from J, leaving 10 bases between. In germline, CDR1 is SGDLS, CDR2 YYNGEE. The CDR3 length is 16 residues. The DNA of the CDR3 is TGTGCCAGCAGCGTAGGAGGCGGAAGCTCCTACAATGAGCAGTTCTTC. This translates into CASSVGGGSSYNEQFF.

The rearrangement joins TRBV28 to TRBJ2-1, with 9 bases fitting TRBD2. The V gene's germline CDR1 is MDHEN and CDR2 SYDVKM. Trimming took 5 bases from V and 4 from J; bases not matched to a gene: 3. The CDR3 is 14 residues long. The CDR3 bases are TGTGCCAGCAGTAGACTAGCGGTATACAATGAGCAGTTCTTC. Encoded protein: CASSRLAVYNEQFF.

The V gene is TRBV30, the J gene TRBJ1-5; D may be TRBD1 (5 bases). Deletions cut 2 bases from V and 0 bases from J, with 17 bases between. The length of the CDR3 is 17 residues. CDR1 is GTSNPN and CDR2 is SVGIG in the germline V gene (reference sequence). The CDR3 loop is CAWSKGAEALSNQPQHF. As DNA, the CDR3 is TGTGCCTGGAGTAAAGGGGCTGAGGCCCTTAGCAATCAGCCCCAGCATTTT.

The V gene is TRBV24-1, the J gene TRBJ2-1; tentatively, D is TRBD1 (5 bases). CDR1 and CDR2 (germline): KGHDR, SFDVKD. Trimming left V 3 bases short and J 4 bases short, with 9 bases between. The CDR3 extends over 14 amino acids. DNA of the CDR3: TGTGCCACCAGTGATCCGGACATGTACAATGAGCAGTTCTTC. Protein sequence: CATSDPDMYNEQFF.

V is TRBV19 and J is TRBJ1-2; 7 bases are shared with TRBD1. Germline V gene data show CDR1 as LNHDA and CDR2 as SQIVND (reference sequence). This CDR3 is built from 13 residues. V gave up 7 bases and J gave up 7 bases; unmatched junction bases: 9. The CDR3 region is CASKDRVLAGYTF. Written as DNA, the CDR3 is TGTGCCAGTAAAGACAGGGTTCTAGCTGGCTACACCTTC.

The rearrangement uses TRBV19 and TRBJ1-1; D gene ambiguous. Germline V gene sequence: CDR1 LNHDA, CDR2 SQIVND (reference sequence). The V end was cut by 4 bases, the J end by 4 bases, with 10 bases between. The CDR3 runs to 13 residues. CDR3 nucleotides: TGTGCCAGTAGTACGTTTACAGTCACTGAAGCTTTCTTT. Translating gives CASSTFTVTEAFF.

In DNA, the CDR3 is TGTGCCAGCAGGAGGGACAGTTCCTACGAGCAGTACTTC. It translates to CASRRDSSYEQYF. The chain is built from TRBV28 and TRBJ2-7; 7 bases are shared with TRBD1. Germline V gene sequence: CDR1 MDHEN, CDR2 SYDVKM. The CDR3 length is 13 residues. V was pared by 6 bases and J by 1 base, with 3 bases of the junction left unmatched.

The rearrangement joins TRBV11-2 to TRBJ2-7; possible D gene TRBD2, 5 bases. The CDR3 is made up of 15 amino acids. CDR1 and CDR2 (germline): SGHAT, FQNNGV. V was clipped by 0 bases and J by 5 bases, with 14 bases between them. In nucleotides, the CDR3 is TGTGCCAGCAGCTTAGAAGCGGTGGGTTTAAACGAGCAGTACTTC. This gives the protein CASSLEAVGLNEQYF.

Of note for this clone: Other DNA sequences within the sample encode an identical CDR3. This chain connects TRBV5-4 to TRBJ2-5; possibly TRBD2 for D (5 bases). This CDR3 is built from 14 residues. From germline, CDR1 is SGHNT and CDR2 YYREEE (reference sequence). The germline V and J ends were trimmed by 0 bases and 1 base, with 7 bases remaining between them. The CDR3 protein is CASSLAGSQETQYF. The CDR3, as DNA: TGTGCCAGCAGCTTGGCTGGGAGCCAAGAGACCCAGTACTTC.

The chain links TRBV9 to TRBJ2-3, with D perhaps matching TRBD2 (5 bases). In germline, CDR1 is SGDLS, CDR2 YYNGEE. The CDR3 totals 13 residues. V lost 0 bases and J 8 bases, leaving 10 bases between the germline ends. The CDR3 region is CASSVEVGGTQYF. CDR3 DNA sequence: TGTGCCAGCAGCGTAGAAGTAGGAGGTACGCAGTATTTT.